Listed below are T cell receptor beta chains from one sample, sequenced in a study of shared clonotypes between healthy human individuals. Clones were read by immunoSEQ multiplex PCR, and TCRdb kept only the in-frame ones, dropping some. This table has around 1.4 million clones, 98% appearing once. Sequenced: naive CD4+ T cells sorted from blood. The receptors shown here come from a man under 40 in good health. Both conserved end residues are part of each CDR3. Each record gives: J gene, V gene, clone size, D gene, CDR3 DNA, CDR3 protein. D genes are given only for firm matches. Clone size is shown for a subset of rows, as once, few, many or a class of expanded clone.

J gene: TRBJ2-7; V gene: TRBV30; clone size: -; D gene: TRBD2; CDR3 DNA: TGTGCCTGGAGTGTAGGACTAGGGAAGGCCTACGAGCAGTACTTC; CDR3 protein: CAWSVGLGKAYEQYF
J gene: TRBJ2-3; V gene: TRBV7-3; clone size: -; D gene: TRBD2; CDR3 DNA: TGTGCCAGCAGCTTACTCGCGGGAGTTTCAGATACGCAGTATTTT; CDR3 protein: CASSLLAGVSDTQYF
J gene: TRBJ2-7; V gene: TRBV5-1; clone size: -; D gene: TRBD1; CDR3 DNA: TGCGCCAGCAGCTTGGGTCCGGGACAGACCTACGAGCAGTACTTC; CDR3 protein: CASSLGPGQTYEQYF
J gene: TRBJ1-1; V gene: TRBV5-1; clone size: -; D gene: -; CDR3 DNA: TGCGCCAGCAGCTTGATAGGGTCGAACACTGAAGCTTTCTTT; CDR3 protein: CASSLIGSNTEAFF
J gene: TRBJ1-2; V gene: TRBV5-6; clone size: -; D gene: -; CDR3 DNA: TGTGCCAGCAGTACCCGGGATCTTGCTAACTATGGCTACACCTTC; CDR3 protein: CASSTRDLANYGYTF
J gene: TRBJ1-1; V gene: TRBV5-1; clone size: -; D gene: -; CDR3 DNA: TGCGCCAGCAGCTTGTTTCCGGGGAACACTGAAGCTTTCTTT; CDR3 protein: CASSLFPGNTEAFF
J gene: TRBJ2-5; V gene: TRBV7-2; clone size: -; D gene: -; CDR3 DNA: TGTGCCAGCAGCTTCACCAAGGGAGGAATAGAGACCCAGTACTTC; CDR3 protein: CASSFTKGGIETQYF
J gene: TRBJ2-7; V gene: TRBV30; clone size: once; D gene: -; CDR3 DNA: TGTGCCTGGAGGAAGACAGCCGGCTACGAGCAGTACTTC; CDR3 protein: CAWRKTAGYEQYF
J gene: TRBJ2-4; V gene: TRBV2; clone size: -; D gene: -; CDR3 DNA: TGTGCCAGCAGTAAGCTGGTCGGGGGGCCAATAGCCAAAAACATTCAGTACTTC; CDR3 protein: CASSKLVGGPIAKNIQYF
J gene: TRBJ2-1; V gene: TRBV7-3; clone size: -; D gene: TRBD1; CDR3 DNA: TGTGCCAGCAGCCCGGGACAGAGATACAATGAGCAGTTCTTC; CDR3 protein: CASSPGQRYNEQFF
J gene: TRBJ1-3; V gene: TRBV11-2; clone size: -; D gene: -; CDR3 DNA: TGTGCCAGCAACACAGAGACCGGGTCTCGAAACACCATATATTTT; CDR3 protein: CASNTETGSRNTIYF
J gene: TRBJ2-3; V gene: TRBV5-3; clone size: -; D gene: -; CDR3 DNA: TGTGCCAGAAGCCCCAGGGGCACAGATACGCAGTATTTT; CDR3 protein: CARSPRGTDTQYF
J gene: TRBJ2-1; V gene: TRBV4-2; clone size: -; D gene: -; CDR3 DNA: TGTGCCAGCAGGGAGGAGGGATTTTTCTACAATGAGCAGTTCTTC; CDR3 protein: CASREEGFFYNEQFF
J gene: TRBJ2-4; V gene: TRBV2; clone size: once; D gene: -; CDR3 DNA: TGTGCCAGCAGTCGACAGGACTTTCAGCACTTC; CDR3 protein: CASSRQDFQHF
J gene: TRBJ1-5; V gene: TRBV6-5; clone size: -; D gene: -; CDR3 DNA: TGTGCCAGCAGCTCCTATAGCAATCAGCCCCAGCATTTT; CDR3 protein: CASSSYSNQPQHF
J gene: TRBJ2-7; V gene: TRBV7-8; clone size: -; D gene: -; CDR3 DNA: TGTGCCAGCAGCTTAGTTCGCGGCAGGGCGTACGAGCAGTACTTC; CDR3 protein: CASSLVRGRAYEQYF
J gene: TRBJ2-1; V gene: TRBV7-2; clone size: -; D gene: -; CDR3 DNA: TGTGCCAGCAGCTTAGGGTTAGGGTCGGCAGGGTGGAATGAGCAGTTCTTC; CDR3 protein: CASSLGLGSAGWNEQFF
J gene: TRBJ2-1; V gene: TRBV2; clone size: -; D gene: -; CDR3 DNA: TGTGCCAGCCGGGACGGAACCTACAATGAGCAGTTCTTC; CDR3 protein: CASRDGTYNEQFF
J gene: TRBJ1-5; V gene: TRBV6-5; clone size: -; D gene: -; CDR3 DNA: TGTGCCAGCAGCCGCCGGGATAGCAATCAGCCCCAGCATTTT; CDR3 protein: CASSRRDSNQPQHF
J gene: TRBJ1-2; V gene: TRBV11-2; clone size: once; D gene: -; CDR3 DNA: TGTGCCAGCAGCCCGCGGCGGGGAGGGAACTATGGCTACACCTTC; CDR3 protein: CASSPRRGGNYGYTF
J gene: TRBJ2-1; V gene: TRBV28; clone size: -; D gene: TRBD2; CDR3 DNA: TGTGCCAGCAGTTTCACTAGCGGGACTTACAATGAGCAGTTCTTC; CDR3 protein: CASSFTSGTYNEQFF
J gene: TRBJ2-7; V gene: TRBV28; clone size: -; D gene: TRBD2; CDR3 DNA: TGTGCCAGCGAGGTAGCGGGAACTTTGGCCCGCTACGAGCAGTACTTC; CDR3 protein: CASEVAGTLARYEQYF
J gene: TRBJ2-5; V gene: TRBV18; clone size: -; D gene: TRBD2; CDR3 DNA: TGTGCCAGCTCACCATCAAGCGGGGAAGAGACCCAGTACTTC; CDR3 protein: CASSPSSGEETQYF
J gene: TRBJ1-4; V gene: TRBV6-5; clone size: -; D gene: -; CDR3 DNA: TGTGCCAGCAGTTACTCGTTCCGGGAAAAACTGTTTTTT; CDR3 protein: CASSYSFREKLFF
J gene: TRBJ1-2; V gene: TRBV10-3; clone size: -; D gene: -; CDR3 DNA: TGTGCCATCACCGACCTAACGGGCGGCTACACCTTC; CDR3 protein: CAITDLTGGYTF
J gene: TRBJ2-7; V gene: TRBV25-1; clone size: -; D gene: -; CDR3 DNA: TGTGCCAGCAGTGAATATGTGGACTACGAGCAGTACTTC; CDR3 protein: CASSEYVDYEQYF
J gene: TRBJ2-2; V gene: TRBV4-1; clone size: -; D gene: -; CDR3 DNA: TGCGCCAGCAGCCTCGGACTTGCTGGGGAGCTGTTTTTT; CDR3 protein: CASSLGLAGELFF
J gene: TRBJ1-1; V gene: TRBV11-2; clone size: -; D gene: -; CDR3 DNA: TGTGCCAGCAGCTTAATAGGGAACACTGAAGCTTTCTTT; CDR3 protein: CASSLIGNTEAFF
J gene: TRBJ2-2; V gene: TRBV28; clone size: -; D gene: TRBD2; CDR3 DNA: TGTGCCACCAAGGGACTAGCGGGAGTAAATACCGGGGAGCTGTTTTTT; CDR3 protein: CATKGLAGVNTGELFF
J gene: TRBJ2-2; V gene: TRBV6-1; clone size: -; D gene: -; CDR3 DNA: TGTGCCAGCAGTGAGAGGGGGATACACTCAACGAACACCGGGGAGCTGTTTTTT; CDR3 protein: CASSERGIHSTNTGELFF
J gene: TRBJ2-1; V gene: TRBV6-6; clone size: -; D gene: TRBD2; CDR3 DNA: TGTGCCAGCAGTTACACTGGCAGCGGGAGAGGTAATGAGCAGTTCTTC; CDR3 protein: CASSYTGSGRGNEQFF
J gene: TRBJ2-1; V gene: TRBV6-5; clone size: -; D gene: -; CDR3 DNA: TGTGCCAGCAGTTTCTGGGGGACCCTCAATGAGCAGTTCTTC; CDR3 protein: CASSFWGTLNEQFF
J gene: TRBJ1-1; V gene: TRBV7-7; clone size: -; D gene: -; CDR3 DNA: TGTGCTAGCAGCTTAGAAGGGGCGAGGAACACTGAAGCTTTCTTT; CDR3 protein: CASSLEGARNTEAFF
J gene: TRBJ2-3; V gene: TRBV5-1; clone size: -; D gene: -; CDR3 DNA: TGCGCCAGCAGGAAGGGGGGCCGAACAGATACGCAGTATTTT; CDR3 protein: CASRKGGRTDTQYF
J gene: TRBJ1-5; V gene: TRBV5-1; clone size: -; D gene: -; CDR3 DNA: TGCGCCAGCAGCCGGCGGGCGGAGAGACTCAATCAGCCCCAGCATTTT; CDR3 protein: CASSRRAERLNQPQHF
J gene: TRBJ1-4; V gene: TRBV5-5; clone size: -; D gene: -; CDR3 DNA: TGTGCCAGCAGTTATCTAGGGGGGCCGAATGAAAAACTGTTTTTT; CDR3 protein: CASSYLGGPNEKLFF
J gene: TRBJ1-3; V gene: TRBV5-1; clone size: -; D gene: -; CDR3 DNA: TGCGCCAGCAGCCTCTGGGACACCAGCTCTGGAAACACCATATATTTT; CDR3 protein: CASSLWDTSSGNTIYF
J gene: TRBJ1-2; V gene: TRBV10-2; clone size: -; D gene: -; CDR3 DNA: TGCGCCAGCAGGGCATCCGGGACAAACTATGGCTACACCTTC; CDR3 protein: CASRASGTNYGYTF
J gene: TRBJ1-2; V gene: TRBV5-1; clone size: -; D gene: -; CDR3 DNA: TGCGCCAGCAGCTTGCAGGGGCAGGTTAACTATGGCTACACCTTC; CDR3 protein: CASSLQGQVNYGYTF
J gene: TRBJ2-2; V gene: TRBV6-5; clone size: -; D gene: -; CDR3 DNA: TGTGCCAGCAGTTCGGGACTTCTGAACACCGGGGAGCTGTTTTTT; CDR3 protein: CASSSGLLNTGELFF
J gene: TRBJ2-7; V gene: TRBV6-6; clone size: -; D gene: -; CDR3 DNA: TGTGCCAGCAGTTACTCACAGGGAACCGAGCAGTACTTC; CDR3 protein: CASSYSQGTEQYF
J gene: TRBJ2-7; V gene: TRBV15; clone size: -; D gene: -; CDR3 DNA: TGTGCCACCAGCAGAGTGGGTAGCGGCTACGAGCAGTACTTC; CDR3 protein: CATSRVGSGYEQYF
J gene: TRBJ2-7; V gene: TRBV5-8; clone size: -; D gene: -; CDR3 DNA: TGTGCCAGCAGACGAGAGGGGGTTTCAAACTACGAGCAGTACTTC; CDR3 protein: CASRREGVSNYEQYF
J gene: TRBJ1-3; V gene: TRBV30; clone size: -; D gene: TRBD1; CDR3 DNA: TGTGCCGTAACAGGGGCTGGAAACACCATATATTTT; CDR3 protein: CAVTGAGNTIYF
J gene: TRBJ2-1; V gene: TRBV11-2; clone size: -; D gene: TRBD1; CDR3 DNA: TGTGCCAGCAGCCAATGGACAGGGGGTGGCTATGAGCAGTTCTTC; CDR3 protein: CASSQWTGGGYEQFF
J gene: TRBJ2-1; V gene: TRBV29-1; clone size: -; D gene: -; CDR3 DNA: TGCAGCGTTGAACGGACAAGTTACAATGAGCAGTTCTTC; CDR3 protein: CSVERTSYNEQFF
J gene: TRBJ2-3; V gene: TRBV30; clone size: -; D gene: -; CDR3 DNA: TGTGCCTGGAGTGTGGGTGTCTATCGAAGCACAGATACGCAGTATTTT; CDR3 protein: CAWSVGVYRSTDTQYF
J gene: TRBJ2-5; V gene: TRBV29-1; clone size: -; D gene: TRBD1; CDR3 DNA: TGCAGCGTTGTTTGGGACAGGGGCGGCCAAGAGACCCAGTACTTC; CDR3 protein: CSVVWDRGGQETQYF
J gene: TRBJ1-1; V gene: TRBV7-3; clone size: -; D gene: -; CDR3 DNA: TGTGCCAGCAGCTTTGGGAGTTCCACTGAAGCTTTCTTT; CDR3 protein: CASSFGSSTEAFF
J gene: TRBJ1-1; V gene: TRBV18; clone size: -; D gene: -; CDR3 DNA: TGTGCCAGCTCACAGGAAGCACTGAACACTGAAGCTTTCTTT; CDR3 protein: CASSQEALNTEAFF